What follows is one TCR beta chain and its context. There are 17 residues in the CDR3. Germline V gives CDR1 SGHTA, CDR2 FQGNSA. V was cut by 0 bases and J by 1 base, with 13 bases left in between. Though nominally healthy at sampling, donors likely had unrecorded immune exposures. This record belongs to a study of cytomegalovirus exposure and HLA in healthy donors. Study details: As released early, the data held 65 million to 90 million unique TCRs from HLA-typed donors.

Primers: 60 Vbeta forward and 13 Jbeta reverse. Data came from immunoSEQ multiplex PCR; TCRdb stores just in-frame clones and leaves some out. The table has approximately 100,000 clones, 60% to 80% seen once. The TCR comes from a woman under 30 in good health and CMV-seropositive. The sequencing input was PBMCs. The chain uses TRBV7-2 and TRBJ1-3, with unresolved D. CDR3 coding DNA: TGTGCCAGCAGCTTAGCGAGCAAATTGAGTTCTGGAAACACCATATATTTT. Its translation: CASSLASKLSSGNTIYF.